This T cell receptor (beta chain) derives from a study of CD8+ T cells in alopecia areata. cDNA prepared by RNA extraction and subsequent reverse transcription served as the template for sequencing. The data were produced by immunoSEQ multiplex PCR, yet TCRdb's version contains in-frame clones alone and is incomplete. The table records around 98,000 clones, 35% to 45% of them present only once. The CDR3 loop spans 12 amino acids. V was clipped by 6 bases and J by 0 bases, with 9 bases between them. CDR1 and CDR2 (germline): SQVTM, ANQGSEA. This clone was seen only a few times. This TCR was sampled from a human donor with alopecia areata. This chain connects TRBV29-1 to TRBJ2-7; no clear D gene. Sequencing was performed on CD4+ T cells sorted from blood. CDR3 sequence (DNA): TGCAGCGTGAGGAGTGACTCCTACGAGCAGTACTTC. Translated, it gives CSVRSDSYEQYF.